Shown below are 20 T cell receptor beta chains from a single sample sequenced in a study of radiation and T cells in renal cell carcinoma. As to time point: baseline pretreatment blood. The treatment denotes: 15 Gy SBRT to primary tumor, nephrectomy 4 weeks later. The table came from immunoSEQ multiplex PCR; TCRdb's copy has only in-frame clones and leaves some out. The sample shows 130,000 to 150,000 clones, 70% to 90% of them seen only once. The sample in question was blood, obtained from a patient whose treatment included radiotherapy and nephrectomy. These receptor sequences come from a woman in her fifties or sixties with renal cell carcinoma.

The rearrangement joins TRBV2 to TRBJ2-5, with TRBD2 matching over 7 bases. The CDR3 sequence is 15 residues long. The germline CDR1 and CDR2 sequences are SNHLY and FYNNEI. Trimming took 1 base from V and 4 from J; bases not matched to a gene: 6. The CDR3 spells CASSEGEGSGETQYF. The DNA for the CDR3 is TGTGCCAGCAGTGAAGGGGAGGGGTCGGGAGAGACCCAGTACTTC.

The CDR3 bases are TGTGCCATCGGGGTCAGCGCCCCCAACACCGGGGAGCTGTTTTTT. This encodes CAIGVSAPNTGELFF. The rearrangement joins TRBV10-3 to TRBJ2-2; no definite D call. Trimming took off 8 bases at V and 2 bases at J, with 15 bases between the two ends. The germline V gene has CDR1 ENHRY and CDR2 SYGVKD. The CDR3 runs 15 residues.

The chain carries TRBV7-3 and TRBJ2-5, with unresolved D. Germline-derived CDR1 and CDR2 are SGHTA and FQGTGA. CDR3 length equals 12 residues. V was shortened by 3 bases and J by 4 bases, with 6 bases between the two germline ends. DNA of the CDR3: TGTGCCAGCAGCTTGGCAGGAGAGACCCAGTACTTC. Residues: CASSLAGETQYF.

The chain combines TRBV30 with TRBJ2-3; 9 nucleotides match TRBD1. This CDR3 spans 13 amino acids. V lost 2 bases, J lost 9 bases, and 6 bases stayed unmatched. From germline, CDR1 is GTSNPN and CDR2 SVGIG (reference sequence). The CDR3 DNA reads TGTGCCTGGAGTTCGACAGGGGGATCGACGCAGTATTTT. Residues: CAWSSTGGSTQYF.

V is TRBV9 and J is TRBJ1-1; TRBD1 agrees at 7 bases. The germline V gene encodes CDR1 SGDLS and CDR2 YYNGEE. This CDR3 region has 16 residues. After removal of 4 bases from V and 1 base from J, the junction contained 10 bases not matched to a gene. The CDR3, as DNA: TGTGCCAGCAGCCCGAGGAGTGGGACAGAGAACACTGAAGCTTTCTTT. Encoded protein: CASSPRSGTENTEAFF. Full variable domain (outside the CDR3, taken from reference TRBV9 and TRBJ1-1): DSGVTQTPKHLITATGQRVTLRCSPRSGDLSVYWYQQSLDQGLQFLIQYYNGEERAKGNILERFSAQQFPDLHSELNLSSLELGDSALYFCASSPRSGTENTEAFFGQGTRLTVV.

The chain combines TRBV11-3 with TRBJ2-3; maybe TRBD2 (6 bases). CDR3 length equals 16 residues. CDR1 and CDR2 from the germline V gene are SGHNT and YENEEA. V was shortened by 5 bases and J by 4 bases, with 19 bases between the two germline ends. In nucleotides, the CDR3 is TGTGCCAGCAGCAAACGCGGGACCCCCGATTCAGATACGCAGTATTTT. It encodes CASSKRGTPDSDTQYF.

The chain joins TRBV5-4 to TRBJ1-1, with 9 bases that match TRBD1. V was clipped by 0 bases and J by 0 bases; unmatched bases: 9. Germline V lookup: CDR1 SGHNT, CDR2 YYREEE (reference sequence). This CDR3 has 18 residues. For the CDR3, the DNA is TGTGCCAGCAGCTTGGGGTTCGGGACAGGGACTATGAACACTGAAGCTTTCTTT. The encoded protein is CASSLGFGTGTMNTEAFF.

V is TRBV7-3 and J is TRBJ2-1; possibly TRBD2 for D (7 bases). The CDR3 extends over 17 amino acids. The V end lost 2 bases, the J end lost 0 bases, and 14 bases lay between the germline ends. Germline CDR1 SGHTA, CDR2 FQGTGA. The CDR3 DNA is TGTGCCAGCAGCTTAGATGGCGGGGGCGGCTCCTACAATGAGCAGTTCTTC. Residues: CASSLDGGGGSYNEQFF.

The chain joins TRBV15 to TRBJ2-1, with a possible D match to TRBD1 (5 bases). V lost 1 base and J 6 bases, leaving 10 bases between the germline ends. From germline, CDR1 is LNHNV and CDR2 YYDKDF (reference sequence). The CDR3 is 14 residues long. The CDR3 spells CATSRGRQGNEQFF. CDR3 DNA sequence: TGTGCCACCAGCAGAGGTAGGCAGGGCAATGAGCAGTTCTTC.

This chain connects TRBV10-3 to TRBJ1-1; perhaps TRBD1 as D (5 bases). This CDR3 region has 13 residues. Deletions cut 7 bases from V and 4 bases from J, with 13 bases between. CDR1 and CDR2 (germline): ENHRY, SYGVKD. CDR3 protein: CAITPGLSTEAFF. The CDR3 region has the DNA TGTGCCATCACACCGGGACTATCCACTGAAGCTTTCTTT.

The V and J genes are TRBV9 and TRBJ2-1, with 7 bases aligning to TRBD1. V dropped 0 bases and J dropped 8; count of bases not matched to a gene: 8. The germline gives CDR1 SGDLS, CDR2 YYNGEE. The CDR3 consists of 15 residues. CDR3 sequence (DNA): TGTGCCAGCAGCGTAGCCTCGGTAGGGGGCGATGAGCAGTTCTTC. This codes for CASSVASVGGDEQFF.

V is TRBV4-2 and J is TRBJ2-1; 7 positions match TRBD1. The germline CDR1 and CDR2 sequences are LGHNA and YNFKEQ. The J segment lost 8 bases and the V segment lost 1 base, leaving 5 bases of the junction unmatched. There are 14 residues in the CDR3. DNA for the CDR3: TGTGCCAGCAGCCAAGGGACAGGCCCGGATGAGCAGTTCTTC. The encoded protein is CASSQGTGPDEQFF.

CDR3 sequence (DNA): TGTGCCTGGAGTAGGGGACAGGGGAACAATGAGCAGTTCTTC. It codes for CAWSRGQGNNEQFF. V is TRBV30 and J is TRBJ2-1; TRBD1 matches 10 bases. The CDR3 runs 14 residues. V dropped 2 bases and J dropped 5; count of bases not matched to a gene: 3. CDR1 and CDR2 (germline): GTSNPN, SVGIG (reference sequence).

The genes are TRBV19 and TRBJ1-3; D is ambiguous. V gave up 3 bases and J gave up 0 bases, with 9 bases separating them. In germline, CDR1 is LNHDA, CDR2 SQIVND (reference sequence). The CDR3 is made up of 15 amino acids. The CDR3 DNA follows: TGTGCCAGTAGTATCCGGGTCATCTCTGGAAACACCATATATTTT. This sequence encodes CASSIRVISGNTIYF.

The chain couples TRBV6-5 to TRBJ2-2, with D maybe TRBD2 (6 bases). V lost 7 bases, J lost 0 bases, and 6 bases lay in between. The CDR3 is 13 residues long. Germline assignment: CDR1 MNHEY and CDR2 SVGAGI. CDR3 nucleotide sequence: TGTGCCAGCACGGGGGCGAACACCGGGGAGCTGTTTTTT. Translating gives CASTGANTGELFF.

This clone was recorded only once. The CDR3 is CASSYSSFSSSYEQYF. DNA of the CDR3: TGTGCCAGCAGTTACTCGTCCTTTTCTTCTTCCTACGAGCAGTACTTC. The chain joins TRBV6-5 to TRBJ2-7; no definite D call. The germline V and J ends were trimmed by 0 bases and 1 base, with 13 bases remaining between them. This CDR3 has 16 amino acids. Germline loops: CDR1 MNHEY, CDR2 SVGAGI.

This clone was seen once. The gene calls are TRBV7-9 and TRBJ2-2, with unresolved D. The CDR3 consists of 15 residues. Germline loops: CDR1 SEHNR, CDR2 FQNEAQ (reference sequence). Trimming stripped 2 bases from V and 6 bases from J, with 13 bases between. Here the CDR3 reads CASSLIYAGSGELFF. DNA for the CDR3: TGTGCCAGCAGCTTAATTTATGCAGGATCCGGGGAGCTGTTTTTT.

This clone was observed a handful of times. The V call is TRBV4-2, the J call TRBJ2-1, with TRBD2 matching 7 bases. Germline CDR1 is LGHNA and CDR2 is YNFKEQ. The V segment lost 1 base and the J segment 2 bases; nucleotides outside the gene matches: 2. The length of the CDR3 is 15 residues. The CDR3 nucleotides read TGTGCCAGCAGCCAAGCGGGGGGAACCTACAATGAGCAGTTCTTC. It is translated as CASSQAGGTYNEQFF.

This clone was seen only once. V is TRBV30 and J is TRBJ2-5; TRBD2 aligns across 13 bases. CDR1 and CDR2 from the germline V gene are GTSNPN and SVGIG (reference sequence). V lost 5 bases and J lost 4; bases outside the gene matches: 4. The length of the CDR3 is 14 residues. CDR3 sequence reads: CAWGLAGELETQYF. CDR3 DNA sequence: TGTGCCTGGGGACTAGCGGGGGAATTAGAGACCCAGTACTTC.

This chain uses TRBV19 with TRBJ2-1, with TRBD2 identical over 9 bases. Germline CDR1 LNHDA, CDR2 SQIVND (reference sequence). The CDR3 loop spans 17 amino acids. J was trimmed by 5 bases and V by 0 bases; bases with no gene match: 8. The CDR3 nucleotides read TGTGCCAGTAGTATAGATCAAGCGGGGGGATCCAACAATGAGCAGTTCTTC. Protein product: CASSIDQAGGSNNEQFF.